This T cell receptor (beta chain) is from a study of OX40 agonist ivuxolimab in advanced cancers. Germline V gives CDR1 SEHNR, CDR2 FQNEAQ (reference sequence). The length of the CDR3 is 17 residues. The V gene lost 2 bases and the J gene lost 8 bases, with 22 bases spanning the gap. Libraries were prepared by immunoSEQ multiplex PCR; TCRdb keeps only in-frame clonotypes and omits some of them. The sample records around 35,000 clones, roughly 81% being singletons. The sample in question was CD4+ or CD8+ T cells sorted from blood, obtained in a trial of the OX40 agonist ivuxolimab. This TCR derives from an adult with an advanced solid tumor such as melanoma, head and neck, liver or kidney cancer. The chain couples TRBV7-9 to TRBJ2-1, with D tentatively TRBD2 (5 bases). In nucleotides, the CDR3 is TGTGCCAGCAGCTTATCGAATTTGTGGGCCACGCGGGATGAGCAGTTCTTC. Residues: CASSLSNLWATRDEQFF.